The source of this T cell receptor beta chain is a study of Ad26.COV2.S vaccination and SARS-CoV-2 variants (dated by TCRdb to 2020 to 2022). For context, the study as a whole: Donors in the vaccine arm were drawn from COV1001, a multicentre, randomized, double-blind, placebo-controlled phase I-IIa trial testing Ad26.COV2.S in healthy adults. Throughout the experiments and outcome assessment, investigators stayed blinded to trial group allocation. Dosing of Ad26.COV2.S was intramuscular, at either 5x10^10 or 1x10^11 viral particles, delivered as one shot or as two shots spaced 56 days apart. The TCR-sequenced set comprised approximately 32 samples: 19 Ad26.COV2.S vaccine recipients, 5 placebo recipients and 8 SARS-CoV-2 convalescent individuals. The specificity and breadth of SARS-CoV-2-reactive T cell receptors after Ad26.COV2.S vaccination were assessed by TCRbeta repertoire sequencing. Trial participants were randomized into five groups of five: low-dose or high-dose Ad26.COV2.S given once or twice, or placebo on both occasions.

What the authors observed across the whole study: The authors noted that total T cell responses may have been underestimated by the TCR breadth and depth analyses. Higher spike-specific TCR breadth was observed in Ad26.COV2.S recipients than in placebo recipients (P = 0.0014). Substantial breadth of spike-specific CD8+ and CD4+ T cell responses was reported after vaccination. Comparing responses between vaccine doses or regimens was not something the study was powered to do. Vaccine and placebo recipients had comparable non-spike TCR breadth, which fits with the vaccine containing only spike.

TCRbeta CDR3 regions were sequenced with the immunoSEQ Assay. After extraction, genomic DNA underwent amplification by bias-controlled multiplex PCR, followed by high-throughput sequencing. In the authors' own workflow: Collapsing and filtering of sequences were performed to quantify the absolute abundance of each unique TCRbeta CDR3 region. T cell fraction was estimated by normalization of TCRbeta template counts to usable DNA, with usable DNA being measured through amplification of reference genes present in all nucleated cells. Repertoire TCRs were annotated as SARS-CoV-2-specific when V gene, CDR3 amino acid sequence and J gene were exactly matched to a known reactive TCR set. The reference SARS-CoV-2 TCR set came from MIRA and was filtered for enrichment in COVID-19-positive ImmuneCODE repertoires, removing public or cross-reactive TCRs. Using the MIRA antigens, annotated TCRs were further analysed by specific ORF or by position within an ORF. Breadth was defined as annotated unique rearrangements over total unique productive rearrangements; depth was the summed frequency of those rearrangements. Two-sided Wilcoxon rank-sum tests were applied when comparing TCR breadth between groups. TCRdb carries this immuneACCESS record with in-frame sequences only. Its versions omit some clonotypes, under half of them owing to an unresolved V gene in the studies checked, with the rest unexplained. V and J calls and clone size are given by that table; D and trimming were obtained from the DNA. The sample table contains about 410,000 clones; only one count was recorded for around 91% of them. The top ten hold 1.5% to 2% of the sample.

The treatment or condition label, read with the paper, signifies: approximately 18 received Ad26.COV2.S at low or high dose, single or two shots; about five received placebo; per-sample allocation not given. Repertoires of vaccine and placebo recipients were sequenced from samples collected on day 63 after the first injection. Cohort 1b enrolled about two dozen adults aged 18-55 years at a single site in Boston, USA, between 29 July and 7 August 2020. Ad26.COV2.S was a replication-incompetent adenovirus type 26 vector that expressed a prefusion-stabilized SARS-CoV-2 spike protein derived from the original Wuhan strain. Only a few counts were recorded for this clone. It lacks a known antigen. Base quality data are lacking; no much larger clone is found one base away. Trimming removed 1 base from V and 1 base from J, leaving 7 bases between the germline ends. CDR1 and CDR2, per the germline V gene, are LGHNA and YNFKEQ. From cysteine to phenylalanine, the CDR3 is 14 amino acids long. CDR3 DNA only is kept here, 42 bases in frame from base 1.

The input for sequencing was peripheral blood, taken in a trial of Ad26.COV2.S vaccine versus placebo. Recombination joined TRBV4-2 with TRBJ1-1; there is no confident call for the D gene. The clonotype originates from a person between 18 and 65 years old who received the Ad26.COV2.S COVID-19 vaccine or a placebo. CDR3 region: CASSQVSENTEAFF. The nucleotide sequence is given as TGTGCCAGCAGCCAAGTATCCGAGAACACTGAAGCTTTCTTT.